These 9 T cell receptor beta chains share one sample of origin, sequenced in a study of cytomegalovirus exposure and HLA in healthy donors. PCR amplification relied on 60 Vbeta primers (plus 13 Jbeta primers). The table came from immunoSEQ multiplex PCR; TCRdb's copy has only in-frame clones and leaves some out. Of 55,000 to 70,000 clones listed, about 74% are singletons. Sequenced material: PBMCs. The receptor source for this set is a woman aged 60-70 years in good health and CMV-seropositive.

The J gene is TRBJ1-1, the V gene TRBV7-2; tentatively, D is TRBD1 (6 bases). The V end was cut by 7 bases, the J end by 0 bases, with 15 bases between. Per the germline V gene, CDR1 is SGHTA and CDR2 is FQGNSA. CDR3 length: 15 residues. CDR3: CASTYRVYMNTEAFF. DNA for the CDR3: TGTGCCAGCACCTACAGGGTGTACATGAACACTGAAGCTTTCTTT.

The chain recombines TRBV9 with TRBJ1-1, with 7 bases that match TRBD1. This CDR3 has 15 residues. V lost 4 bases, J lost 1 base, and 7 bases stayed unmatched. Germline CDR1 and CDR2: SGDLS and YYNGEE. CDR3 protein: CASSQQTGRNTEAFF. The CDR3 DNA follows: TGTGCCAGCAGCCAACAGACAGGGAGGAACACTGAAGCTTTCTTT.

V and J are TRBV25-1 and TRBJ1-5, with a possible D match to TRBD1 (5 bases). The CDR3 is 15 residues long. Trimming took 2 bases from V and 1 from J, leaving 9 bases between them. Germline CDR1 and CDR2: MGHDK and SYGVNS. CDR3 in amino acids: CASSEGSGSNQPQHF. The CDR3 coding sequence is TGTGCCAGCAGTGAAGGGTCAGGGAGCAATCAGCCCCAGCATTTT.

J is TRBJ2-1 and V is TRBV25-1; a possible D gene is TRBD2 (5 bases). Between the trimmed V and J ends, which lost 5 bases and 2 bases, there was a span of 13 bases. Germline assignment: CDR1 MGHDK and CDR2 SYGVNS. The CDR3 loop spans 15 amino acids. CDR3 region: CASSKDRGTYNEQFF. In nucleotides, the CDR3 is TGTGCCAGCAGTAAGGATCGGGGTACCTACAATGAGCAGTTCTTC.

The rearrangement joins TRBV5-4 to TRBJ1-3; D is unclear. Germline values: CDR1 SGHNT, CDR2 YYREEE (reference sequence). The CDR3 consists of 14 residues. V was trimmed by 0 bases and J by 4 bases, leaving 8 bases between them. The CDR3 sequence: CASSLDSSGNTIYF. In DNA, the CDR3 is TGTGCCAGCAGCTTGGATAGCAGCGGAAACACCATATATTTT.

This clone was seen only a few times. The chain has TRBV10-1 and TRBJ2-7, with 8 bases aligning to TRBD1. There are 14 residues in the CDR3. V gave up 6 bases and J gave up 2 bases; unmatched junction bases: 6. Per the germline V gene, CDR1 is WNHNN and CDR2 is SYGVQD (reference sequence). This CDR3 is CASRAGTGPYEQYF. CDR3 nucleotide sequence: TGCGCCAGCAGGGCCGGGACAGGCCCCTACGAGCAGTACTTC.

The gene calls are TRBV19 and TRBJ1-5, with 8 bases matching TRBD1. The CDR3 loop spans 14 amino acids. The germline V gene has CDR1 LNHDA and CDR2 SQIVND (reference sequence). V lost 5 bases to trimming and J lost 6 bases; unmatched junction nucleotides: 6. The CDR3 region is CASSVGRGPQPQHF. The CDR3 DNA sequence: TGTGCCAGTAGTGTTGGCAGGGGGCCTCAGCCCCAGCATTTT.

The V gene is TRBV12-5, the J gene TRBJ2-1, with 9 bases fitting TRBD1. This CDR3 has 15 amino acids. Per the germline V gene, CDR1 is LGHNT and CDR2 is FRNRAP. The V gene end was trimmed by 6 bases and the J gene end by 6 bases; junction bases not matched to a gene: 9. For the CDR3, the DNA is TGTGCTAGTGGACCCGGGACAGGGTTACGCAATGAGCAGTTCTTC. Translated: CASGPGTGLRNEQFF. Full variable domain (rest looked up from reference TRBV12-5 and TRBJ2-1): DARVTQTPRHKVTEMGQEVTMRCQPILGHNTVFWYRQTMMQGLELLAYFRNRAPLDDSGMPKDRFSAEMPDATLATLKIQPSEPRDSAVYFCASGPGTGLRNEQFFGPGTRLTVL.

The J gene is TRBJ1-4, the V gene TRBV2; D is undetermined. This CDR3 is 13 amino acids long. Germline CDR1 and CDR2: SNHLY and FYNNEI. Trimming stripped 5 bases from V and 8 bases from J, with 12 bases between. The CDR3 bases are TGTGCCAGCAGTATATCTAGCTGGGAAAAACTGTTTTTT. Protein sequence: CASSISSWEKLFF.